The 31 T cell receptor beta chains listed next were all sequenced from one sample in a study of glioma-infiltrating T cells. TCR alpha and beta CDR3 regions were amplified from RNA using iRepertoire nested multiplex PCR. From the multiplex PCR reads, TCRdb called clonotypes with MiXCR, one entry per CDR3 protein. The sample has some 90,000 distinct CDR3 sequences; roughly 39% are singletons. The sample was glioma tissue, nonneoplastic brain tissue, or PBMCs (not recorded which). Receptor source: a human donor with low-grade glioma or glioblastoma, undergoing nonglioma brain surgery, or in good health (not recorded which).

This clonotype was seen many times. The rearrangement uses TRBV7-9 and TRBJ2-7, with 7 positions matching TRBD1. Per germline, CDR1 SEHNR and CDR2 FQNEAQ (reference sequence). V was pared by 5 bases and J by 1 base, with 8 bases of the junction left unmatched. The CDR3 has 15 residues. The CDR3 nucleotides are TGTGCCAGCAGCGGCCTAGGGGGCTTGTCCTACGAGCAGTACTTC. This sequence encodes CASSGLGGLSYEQYF.

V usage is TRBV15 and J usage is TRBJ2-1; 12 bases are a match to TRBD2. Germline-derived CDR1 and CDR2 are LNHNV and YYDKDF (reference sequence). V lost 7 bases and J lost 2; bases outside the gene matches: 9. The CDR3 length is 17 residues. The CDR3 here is CATTSDSSGRAYNEQFF. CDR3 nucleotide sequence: TGTGCCACCACCAGTGATTCTAGCGGGAGGGCCTACAATGAGCAGTTCTTC.

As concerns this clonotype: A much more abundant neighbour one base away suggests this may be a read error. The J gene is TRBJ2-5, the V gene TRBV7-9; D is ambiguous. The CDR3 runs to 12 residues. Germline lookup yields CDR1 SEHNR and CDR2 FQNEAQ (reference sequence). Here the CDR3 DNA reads TGTGCCAGCAGCTTTGTGTCAGAGACCCATTACTTC. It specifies CASSFVSETHYF.

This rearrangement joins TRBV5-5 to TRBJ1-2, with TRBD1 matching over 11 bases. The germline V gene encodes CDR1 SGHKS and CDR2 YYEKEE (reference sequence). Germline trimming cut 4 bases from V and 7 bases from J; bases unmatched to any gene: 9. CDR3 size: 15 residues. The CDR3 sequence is CASSLGQGARFGYTF. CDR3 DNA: TGTGCCAGCAGCCTAGGACAGGGGGCACGATTTGGCTACACCTTC.

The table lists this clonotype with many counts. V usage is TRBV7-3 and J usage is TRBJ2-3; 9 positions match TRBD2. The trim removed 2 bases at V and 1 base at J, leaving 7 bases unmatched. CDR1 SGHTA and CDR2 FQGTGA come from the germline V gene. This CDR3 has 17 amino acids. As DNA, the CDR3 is TGTGCCAGCAGCTTATATCCGATAGCGGGAGGCACAGATACGCAGTATTTT. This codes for CASSLYPIAGGTDTQYF.

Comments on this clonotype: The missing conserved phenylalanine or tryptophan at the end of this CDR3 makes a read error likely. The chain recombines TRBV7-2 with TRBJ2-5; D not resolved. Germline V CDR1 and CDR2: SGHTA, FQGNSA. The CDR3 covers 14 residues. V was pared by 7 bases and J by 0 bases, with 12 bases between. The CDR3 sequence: CASILGGYQETQYL. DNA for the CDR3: TGTGCCAGCATCTTGGGCGGCTACCAAGAGACCCAGTACCTC.

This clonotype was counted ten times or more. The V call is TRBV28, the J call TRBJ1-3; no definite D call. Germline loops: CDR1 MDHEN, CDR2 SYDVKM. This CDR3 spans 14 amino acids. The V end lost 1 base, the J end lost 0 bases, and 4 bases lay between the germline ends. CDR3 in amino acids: CASSLSGSGNTIYF. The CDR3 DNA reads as TGTGCCAGCAGTTTATCGGGCTCTGGAAACACCATATATTTT. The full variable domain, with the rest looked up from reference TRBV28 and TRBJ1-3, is DVKVTQSSRYLVKRTGEKVFLECVQDMDHENMFWYRQDPGLGLRLIYFSYDVKMKEKGDIPEGYSVSREKKERFSLILESASTNQTSMYLCASSLSGSGNTIYFGEGSWLTVV.

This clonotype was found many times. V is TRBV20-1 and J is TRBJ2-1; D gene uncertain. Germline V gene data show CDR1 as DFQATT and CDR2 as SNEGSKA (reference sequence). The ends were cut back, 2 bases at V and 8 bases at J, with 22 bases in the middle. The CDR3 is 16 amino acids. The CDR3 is CSARNFGPKNYDEQFF. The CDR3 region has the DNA TGCAGTGCTAGAAACTTTGGGCCAAAAAATTATGATGAGCAGTTCTTC.

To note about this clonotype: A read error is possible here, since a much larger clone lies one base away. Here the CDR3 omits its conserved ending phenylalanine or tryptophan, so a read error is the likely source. Written as DNA, the CDR3 is TGTGCCAGCACCACCGCCGGGGAGACCCAGTACCTC. This translates into CASTTAGETQYL. The chain links TRBV6-2 or TRBV6-3 to TRBJ2-5; D ambiguous. Germline CDR1 MNHEY, CDR2 SVGEGT. CDR3 size: 12 residues. V was cut by 7 bases and J by 5 bases, with 11 bases left in between.

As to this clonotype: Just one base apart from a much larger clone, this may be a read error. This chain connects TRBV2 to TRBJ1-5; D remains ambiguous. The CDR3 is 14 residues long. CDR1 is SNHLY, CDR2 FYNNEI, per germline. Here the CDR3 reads CASSETVGVQPQNF. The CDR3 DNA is TGTGCCAGCAGTGAAACGGTCGGGGTCCAGCCCCAGAATTTT. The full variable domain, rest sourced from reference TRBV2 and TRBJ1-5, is EPEVTQTPSHQVTQMGQEVILRCVPISNHLYFYWYRQILGQKVEFLVSFYNNEISEKSEIFDDQFSVERPDGSNFTLKIRSTKLEDSAMYFCASSETVGVQPQNFGDGTRLSIL.

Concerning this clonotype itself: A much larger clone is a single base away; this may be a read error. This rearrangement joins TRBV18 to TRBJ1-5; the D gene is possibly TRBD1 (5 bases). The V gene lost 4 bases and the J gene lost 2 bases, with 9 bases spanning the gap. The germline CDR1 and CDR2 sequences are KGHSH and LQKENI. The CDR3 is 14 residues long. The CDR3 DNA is TGTGCCAGCTCACTAGACAGCCGCAATCAGCCCCAGCATTTT. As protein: CASSLDSRNQPQHF.

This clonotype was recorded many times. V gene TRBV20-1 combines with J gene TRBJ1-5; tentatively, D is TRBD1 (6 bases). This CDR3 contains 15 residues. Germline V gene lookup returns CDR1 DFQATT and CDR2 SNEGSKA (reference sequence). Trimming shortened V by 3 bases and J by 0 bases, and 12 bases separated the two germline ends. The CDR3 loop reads CSARAQGISNQPQHF. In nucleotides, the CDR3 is TGCAGTGCTAGGGCGCAGGGGATTAGCAATCAGCCCCAGCATTTT.

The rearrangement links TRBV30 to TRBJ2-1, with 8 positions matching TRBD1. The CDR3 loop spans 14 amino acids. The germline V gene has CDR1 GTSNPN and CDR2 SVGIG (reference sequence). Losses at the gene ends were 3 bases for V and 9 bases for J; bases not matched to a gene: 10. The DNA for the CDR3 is TGTGCCTGGAGAGGACAGGGTATTATAGGTGAGCAGTTCTTC. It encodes CAWRGQGIIGEQFF. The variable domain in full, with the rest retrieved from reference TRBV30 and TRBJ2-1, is SQTIHQWPATLVQPVGSPLSLECTVEGTSNPNLYWYRQAAGRGLQLLFYSVGIGQISSEVPQNLSASRPQDRQFILSSKKLLLSDSGFYLCAWRGQGIIGEQFFGPGTRLTVL.

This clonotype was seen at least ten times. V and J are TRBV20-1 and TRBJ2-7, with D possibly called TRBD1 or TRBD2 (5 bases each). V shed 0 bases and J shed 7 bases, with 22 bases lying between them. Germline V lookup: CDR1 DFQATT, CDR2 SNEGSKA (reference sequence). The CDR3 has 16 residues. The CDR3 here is CSARDNTREWGGEQYF. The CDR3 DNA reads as TGCAGTGCTAGAGACAACACCAGAGAGTGGGGCGGGGAGCAGTACTTC.

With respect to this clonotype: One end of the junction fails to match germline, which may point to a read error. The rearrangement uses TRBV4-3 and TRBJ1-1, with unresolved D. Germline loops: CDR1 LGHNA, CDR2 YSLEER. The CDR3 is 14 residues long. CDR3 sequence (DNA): TGCGCCAGCAGCAAAGATCGAGTGTACACTAAAGCTTTCTTT. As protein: CASSKDRVYTKAFF.

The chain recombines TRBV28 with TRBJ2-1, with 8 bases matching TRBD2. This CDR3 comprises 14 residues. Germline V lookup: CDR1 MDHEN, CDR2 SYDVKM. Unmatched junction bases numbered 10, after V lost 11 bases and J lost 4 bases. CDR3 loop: CAGSVGGAYNEQFF. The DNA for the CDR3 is TGTGCCGGCTCCGTCGGGGGGGCTTACAATGAGCAGTTCTTC.

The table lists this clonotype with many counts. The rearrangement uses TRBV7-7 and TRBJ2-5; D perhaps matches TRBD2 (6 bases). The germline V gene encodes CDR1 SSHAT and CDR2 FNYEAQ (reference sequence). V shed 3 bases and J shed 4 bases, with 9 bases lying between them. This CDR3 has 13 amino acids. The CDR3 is CASSFGGSETQYF. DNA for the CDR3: TGTGCCAGCAGCTTCGGAGGGTCAGAGACCCAGTACTTC.

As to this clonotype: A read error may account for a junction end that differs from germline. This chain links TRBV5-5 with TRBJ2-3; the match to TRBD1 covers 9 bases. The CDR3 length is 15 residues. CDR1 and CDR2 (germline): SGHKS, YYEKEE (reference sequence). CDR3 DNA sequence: TGTGCCAGCAGCCAAGGACAGGGGAACGCAGATACGAAGTATTTT. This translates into CASSQGQGNADTKYF.

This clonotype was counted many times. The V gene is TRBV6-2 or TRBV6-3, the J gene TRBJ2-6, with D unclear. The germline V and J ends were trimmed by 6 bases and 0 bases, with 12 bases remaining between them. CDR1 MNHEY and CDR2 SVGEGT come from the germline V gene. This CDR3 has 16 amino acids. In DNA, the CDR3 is TGTGCCAGCAGCCCTGAGCTCTTCTCTGGGGCCAACGTCCTGACTTTC. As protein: CASSPELFSGANVLTF.

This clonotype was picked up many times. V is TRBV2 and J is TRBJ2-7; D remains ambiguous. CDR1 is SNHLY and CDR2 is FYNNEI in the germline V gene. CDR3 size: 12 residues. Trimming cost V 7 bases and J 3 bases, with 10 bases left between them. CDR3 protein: CASKGRNYEQYF. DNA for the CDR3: TGTGCCAGCAAAGGCAGAAACTACGAGCAGTACTTC.

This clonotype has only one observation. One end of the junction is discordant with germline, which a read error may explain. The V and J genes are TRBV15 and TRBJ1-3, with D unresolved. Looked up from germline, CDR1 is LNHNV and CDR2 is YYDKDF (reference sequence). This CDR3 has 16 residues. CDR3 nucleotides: TGTGCCACCAGCAGACAAACGCCGGGCACTGGATACACCATATATTTT. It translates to CATSRQTPGTGYTIYF.

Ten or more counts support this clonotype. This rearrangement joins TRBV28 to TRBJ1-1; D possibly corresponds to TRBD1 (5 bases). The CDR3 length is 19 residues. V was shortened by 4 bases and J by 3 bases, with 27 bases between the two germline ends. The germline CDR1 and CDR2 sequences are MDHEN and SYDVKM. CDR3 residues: CASSSSKAGRRREDTEAFF. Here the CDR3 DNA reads TGTGCCAGCAGTTCATCGAAAGCGGGACGGAGGAGGGAGGACACTGAAGCTTTCTTT. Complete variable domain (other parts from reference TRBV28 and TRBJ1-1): DVKVTQSSRYLVKRTGEKVFLECVQDMDHENMFWYRQDPGLGLRLIYFSYDVKMKEKGDIPEGYSVSREKKERFSLILESASTNQTSMYLCASSSSKAGRRREDTEAFFGQGTRLTVV.

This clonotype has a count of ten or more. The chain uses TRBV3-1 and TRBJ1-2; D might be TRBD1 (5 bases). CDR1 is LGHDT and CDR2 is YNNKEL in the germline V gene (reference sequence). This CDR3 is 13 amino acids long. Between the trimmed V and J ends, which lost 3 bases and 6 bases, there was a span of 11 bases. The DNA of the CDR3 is TGTGCCAGCAGCCACAGGTTGGGGGATGGCTACACCTTC. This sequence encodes CASSHRLGDGYTF.

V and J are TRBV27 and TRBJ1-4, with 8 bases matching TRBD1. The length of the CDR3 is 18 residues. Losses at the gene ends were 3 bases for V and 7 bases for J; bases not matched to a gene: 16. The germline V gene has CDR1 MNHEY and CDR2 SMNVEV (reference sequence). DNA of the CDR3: TGTGCCAGCAGTTTTCTTCCAAGACAGGGGAGAAGTGTTGAAAAACTGTTTTTT. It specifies CASSFLPRQGRSVEKLFF.

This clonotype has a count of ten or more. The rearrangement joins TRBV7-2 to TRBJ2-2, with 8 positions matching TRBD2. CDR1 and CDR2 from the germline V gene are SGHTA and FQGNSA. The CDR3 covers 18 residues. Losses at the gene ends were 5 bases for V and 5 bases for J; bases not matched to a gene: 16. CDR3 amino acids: CASSPFRGGLATTGELFF. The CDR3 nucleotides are TGTGCCAGCAGCCCCTTTCGGGGGGGGCTAGCAACAACCGGGGAGCTGTTTTTT.

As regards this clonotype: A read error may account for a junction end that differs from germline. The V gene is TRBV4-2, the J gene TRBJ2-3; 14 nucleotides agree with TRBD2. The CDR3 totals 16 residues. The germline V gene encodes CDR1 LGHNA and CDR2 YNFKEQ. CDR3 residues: CASGQGGLAGGDTQYF. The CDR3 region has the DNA TGTGCCAGCGGCCAAGGTGGACTAGCGGGAGGAGATACACAGTATTTT.

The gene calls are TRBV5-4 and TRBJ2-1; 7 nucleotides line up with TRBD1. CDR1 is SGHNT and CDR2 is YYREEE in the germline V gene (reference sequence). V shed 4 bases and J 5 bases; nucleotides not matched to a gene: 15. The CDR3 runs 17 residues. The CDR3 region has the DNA TGTGCCAGCAGCCGAGGTAATAACAGGGGTAGGGACAATGAGCAGTTCTTC. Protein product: CASSRGNNRGRDNEQFF.

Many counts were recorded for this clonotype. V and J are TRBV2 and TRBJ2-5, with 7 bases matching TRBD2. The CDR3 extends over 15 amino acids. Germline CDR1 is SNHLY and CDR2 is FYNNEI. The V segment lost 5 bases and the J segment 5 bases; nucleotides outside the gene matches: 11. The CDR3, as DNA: TGTGCCAGCAGTTATGAGGGGAGGGCCTGGGAGACCCAGTACTTC. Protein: CASSYEGRAWETQYF.

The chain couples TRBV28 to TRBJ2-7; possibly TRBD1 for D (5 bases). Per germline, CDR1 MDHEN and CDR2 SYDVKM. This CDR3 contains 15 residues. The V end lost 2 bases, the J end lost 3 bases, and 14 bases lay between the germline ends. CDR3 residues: CASSLGADSYYEQYF. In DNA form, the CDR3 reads TGTGCCAGCAGTTTAGGGGCAGATTCCTACTACGAGCAGTACTTC.

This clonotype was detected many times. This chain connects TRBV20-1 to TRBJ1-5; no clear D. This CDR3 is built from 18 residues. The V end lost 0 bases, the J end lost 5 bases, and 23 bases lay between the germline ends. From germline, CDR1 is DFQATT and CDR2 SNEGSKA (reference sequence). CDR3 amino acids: CSARDPQWKGLADQPQHF. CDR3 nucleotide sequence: TGCAGTGCTAGAGATCCTCAGTGGAAAGGGCTAGCAGATCAGCCCCAGCATTTT.

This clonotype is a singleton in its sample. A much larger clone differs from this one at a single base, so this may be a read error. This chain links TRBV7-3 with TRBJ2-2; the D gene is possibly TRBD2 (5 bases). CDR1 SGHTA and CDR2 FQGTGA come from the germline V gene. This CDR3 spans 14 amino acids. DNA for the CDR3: TGTGCCAGCAGCTTACACGGGTCCACCGGGGAGCCGTTTTTT. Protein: CASSLHGSTGEPFF.